This T cell receptor beta chain was recovered during a study of radiotherapy plus CTLA-4 blockade in lung cancer. Study context: Among patients, around 19% showed objective responses, and about 30% had disease control.

The assay was immunoSEQ multiplex PCR, and TCRdb's table has in-frame clones only and misses some. The table records nearly 95,000 clones, around 83% of them present only once. Findings and caveats of the study: Early blood T cell clone changes and increased post-radiation serum interferon-beta were reportedly the strongest response predictors.

The CDR3 sequence is 18 residues long. Deletions cut 4 bases from V and 0 bases from J, with 17 bases between. Treatment of patients with chemo-refractory metastatic non-small-cell lung cancer consisted of focal radiation plus CTLA-4 blockade with ipilimumab. On this clone itself: Its antigen is not known.

The chain uses TRBV5-3 and TRBJ2-6; D gene unclear. TRBV5-3 is given ORF status, its function remaining uncertain. The specimen was peripheral blood, collected from a patient treated with radiotherapy plus ipilimumab. The TCR originated in a human donor with non-small cell lung cancer that progressed on radiotherapy plus ipilimumab. The CDR3 DNA follows: TGTGCCAGAAGCGTATCTACAGTCCCGCTCTCTGGGGCCAACGTCCTGACTTTC. Its protein product is CARSVSTVPLSGANVLTF.